This entry concerns a single T cell receptor (beta chain). Antigen unknown. The V gene's germline CDR1 is SGHRS and CDR2 YFSETQ. V was pared by 0 bases and J by 5 bases, with 8 bases of the junction left unmatched. The CDR3 spans 16 residues. PCR was performed using 60 Vbeta and 13 Jbeta primers. Sequencing was performed with immunoSEQ multiplex PCR; in TCRdb, only in-frame clones are kept and a portion is missing. Its listing shows 150,000 to 250,000 clones. These data originate in a study of cytomegalovirus exposure and HLA in healthy donors. Notes on the study in general: For cytomegalovirus status, the classifier reportedly gave diagnoses with high specificity and sensitivity. The study dropped some indistinguishable V segments, TRBV6-2 and TRBV6-3 among them. Earlier analysis found most TCR beta V segments productive about 87% or about 30% of the time. The study designated 150 to 200 TCR beta chains cytomegalovirus-associated.

The sample comprised PBMCs. V gene TRBV5-1 combines with J gene TRBJ2-3, with 8 bases fitting TRBD2. The TCR sequence derives from a boy between 10 and 17 years old in good health and CMV-seronegative. CDR3 sequence reads: CASSLGMAGGGDTQYF. The CDR3 DNA sequence: TGCGCCAGCAGCTTGGGAATGGCGGGGGGTGGAGATACGCAGTATTTT.